Below are 14 T cell receptor beta chains sequenced from a single sample in a study of OX40 agonist ivuxolimab in advanced cancers. Library prep was done by the immunoSEQ multiplex PCR assay. TCRdb's version of the immuneACCESS table is confined to in-frame rearrangements and falls short of the full clone set. An unresolved V gene accounts for under half of the shortfall where checked; the remainder is of unknown origin. In this sample the table shows about 76,000 clones, around four fifths of which occur a single time. The ten biggest clones cover around 2% of the sample. Source: CD4+ or CD8+ T cells sorted from blood, taken in a trial of the OX40 agonist ivuxolimab. The receptors originated from an adult with an advanced solid tumor such as melanoma, head and neck, liver or kidney cancer.

V and J are TRBV28 and TRBJ2-5; 8 positions agree with TRBD1. This CDR3 contains 14 residues. V lost 4 bases and J lost 5; bases outside the gene matches: 6. CDR1 and CDR2 from the germline V gene are MDHEN and SYDVKM. The CDR3 nucleotides read TGTGCCAGCAGTTGGCAGGGGGCGAGGGAGACCCAGTACTTC. Encoded protein: CASSWQGARETQYF.

The chain recombines TRBV5-6 with TRBJ2-7; TRBD1 matches at 7 bases. The J segment lost 3 bases and the V segment lost 1 base, leaving 4 bases of the junction unmatched. Per germline, CDR1 SGHDT and CDR2 YYEEEE. The CDR3 consists of 14 residues. The CDR3, as DNA: TGTGCCAGCAGCTTGCTGGCAGGGGGCTACGAGCAGTACTTC. It yields the protein CASSLLAGGYEQYF.

This clone is judged medium-sized. The gene calls are TRBV7-9 and TRBJ1-4; no reliable D call. The CDR3 covers 14 residues. The germline V and J ends were trimmed by 1 base and 2 bases, with 5 bases remaining between them. From germline, CDR1 is SEHNR and CDR2 FQNEAQ (reference sequence). CDR3 residues: CASSLVGTNEKLFF. The CDR3 DNA is TGTGCCAGCAGCTTAGTGGGGACTAATGAAAAACTGTTTTTT.

The gene calls are TRBV19 and TRBJ1-2; TRBD1 matches at 7 bases. The germline CDR1 and CDR2 sequences are LNHDA and SQIVND (reference sequence). The CDR3 has 15 amino acids. V shed 2 bases, J shed 3 bases, and the junction held 6 bases outside the gene matches. The CDR3 DNA is TGTGCCAGTAGTATAAGGGGGACAGTGGACTATGGCTACACCTTC. Translating gives CASSIRGTVDYGYTF.

The table lists this clone with a count of one. CDR3 in amino acids: CASSYRRMNTEAFF. The CDR3 DNA reads TGTGCCAGCAGTTACAGACGCATGAACACTGAAGCTTTCTTT. J is TRBJ1-1 and V is TRBV6-6; D ambiguous. CDR3 length: 14 residues. CDR1 and CDR2 (germline): MNHNY, SVGAGI (reference sequence). V gave up 2 bases and J gave up 0 bases, with 7 bases separating them.

V usage is TRBV28 and J usage is TRBJ1-2; 10 positions agree with TRBD1. The CDR3 covers 15 residues. CDR1 is MDHEN and CDR2 is SYDVKM in the germline V gene. V was clipped by 4 bases and J by 4 bases; unmatched bases: 6. CDR3 sequence (DNA): TGTGCCAGCAGTTCCTGGGACAGGGGAAGCTATGGCTACACCTTC. This sequence encodes CASSSWDRGSYGYTF.

The V call is TRBV25-1, the J call TRBJ2-5, with TRBD2 as a possible D gene (6 bases). The CDR3 has 14 residues. Germline values: CDR1 MGHDK, CDR2 SYGVNS. V lost 5 bases to trimming and J lost 1 base, with 11 bases between them. CDR3 loop: CASSLGGVQETQYF. The CDR3, as DNA: TGTGCCAGCAGTCTCGGGGGAGTCCAAGAGACCCAGTACTTC.

The V and J genes are TRBV10-3 and TRBJ1-6; 7 bases are a match to TRBD1. The CDR3 has 16 residues. Per the germline V gene, CDR1 is ENHRY and CDR2 is SYGVKD. The V and J ends lost 2 bases and 1 base, in that order; junction bases with no gene match: 2. CDR3 loop: CAISEGRGSYNSPLHF. The CDR3 bases are TGTGCCATCAGTGAGGGCAGGGGGTCCTATAATTCACCCCTCCACTTT.

The chain carries TRBV4-1 and TRBJ1-5, with D possibly being TRBD1 (6 bases). Germline lookup yields CDR1 MGHRA and CDR2 YSYEKL. Trimming pared 4 bases from V and 3 bases from J, leaving 13 bases between. CDR3 length: 15 residues. CDR3 protein: CASSRVDRPNQPQHF. DNA for the CDR3: TGCGCCAGCAGCCGGGTCGACAGGCCCAATCAGCCCCAGCATTTT.

The rearrangement links TRBV9 to TRBJ2-1; 7 nucleotides line up with TRBD2. With V trimmed by 2 bases and J by 9 bases, 5 bases remained unmatched. CDR1 and CDR2 from the germline V gene are SGDLS and YYNGEE. The CDR3 has 13 amino acids. This CDR3 reads CASSVTSSGEQFF. For the CDR3, the DNA is TGTGCCAGCAGCGTGACCTCTAGCGGTGAGCAGTTCTTC.

DNA for the CDR3: TGTGCCAGCAGTGGACTAGCGGGAGGGTCTGGCTACGAGCAGTACTTC. Translated, it gives CASSGLAGGSGYEQYF. The chain combines TRBV2 with TRBJ2-7; 14 bases fit TRBD2. Germline CDR1 and CDR2: SNHLY and FYNNEI. CDR3 length equals 16 residues. Germline trimming cut 4 bases from V and 3 bases from J; bases unmatched to any gene: 5.

This chain's CDR3 is CASSVHSGGLNEKLFF. In nucleotides, the CDR3 is TGTGCCAGCAGTGTTCATTCAGGGGGCCTTAATGAAAAACTGTTTTTT. This chain connects TRBV6-4 to TRBJ1-4; 8 bases align to TRBD1. The trim removed 4 bases at V and 4 bases at J, leaving 8 bases unmatched. Germline V gene sequence: CDR1 MRHNA, CDR2 SNTAGT. This CDR3 is 16 amino acids long.

The genes are TRBV5-1 and TRBJ2-1, with 8 positions matching TRBD2. J was trimmed by 0 bases and V by 4 bases; bases with no gene match: 6. Germline lookup yields CDR1 SGHRS and CDR2 YFSETQ. This CDR3 has 16 amino acids. For the CDR3, the DNA is TGCGCCAGCAGCACGGGACTAGTTAACTCCTACAATGAGCAGTTCTTC. Protein product: CASSTGLVNSYNEQFF.

The chain joins TRBV28 to TRBJ2-3; a possible D gene is TRBD1 (5 bases). The ends were cut back, 6 bases at V and 3 bases at J, with 10 bases in the middle. CDR3 size: 13 residues. Germline lookup yields CDR1 MDHEN and CDR2 SYDVKM. The CDR3: CASRTGGTDTQYF. DNA for the CDR3: TGTGCCAGCAGAACAGGTGGGACAGATACGCAGTATTTT.